These 10 T cell receptor beta chains originate from one sample sequenced in a study of shared clonotypes between healthy human individuals. Only in-frame clones appear in the TCRdb table, and some are missing; sequencing was by immunoSEQ multiplex PCR. Here the sample spans around 1.1 million clones, approximately 77% being singletons. The specimen was memory CD4+ T cells from PBMCs. Subset specified: CD45RA-negative fraction. The receptor source for this set is a young man in good health. Some clones in this sample may be carry-over from other donors' samples.

A remark on this clone: Other DNA variants within this sample encode the same CDR3. V gene TRBV2 combines with J gene TRBJ2-7, with D unresolved. The CDR3 covers 11 residues. Germline V CDR1 and CDR2: SNHLY, FYNNEI. V was cut by 5 bases and J by 4 bases, with 6 bases left in between. The CDR3 protein is CASSPHYEQYF. CDR3 bases: TGTGCCAGCAGTCCGCATTACGAGCAGTACTTC.

This chain links TRBV27 with TRBJ2-2; TRBD1 aligns across 9 bases. Germline V CDR1 and CDR2: MNHEY, SMNVEV (reference sequence). The length of the CDR3 is 17 residues. V shed 5 bases, J shed 1 base, and the junction held 8 bases outside the gene matches. The CDR3 protein is CASSLTPGQGNTGELFF. The CDR3 DNA reads as TGTGCCAGCAGTCTAACTCCGGGACAGGGGAACACCGGGGAGCTGTTTTTT.

The rearrangement uses TRBV27 and TRBJ1-1; D gene ambiguous. Between the trimmed V and J ends, which lost 3 bases and 0 bases, there was a span of 11 bases. The CDR3 loop spans 15 amino acids. The germline V gene encodes CDR1 MNHEY and CDR2 SMNVEV (reference sequence). The CDR3 loop is CASSFSRALNTEAFF. DNA of the CDR3: TGTGCCAGCAGTTTCTCCCGGGCCTTGAACACTGAAGCTTTCTTT.

This clone has only one observation. The chain has TRBV18 and TRBJ1-5, with D possibly matching TRBD1 (5 bases). In germline, CDR1 is KGHSH, CDR2 LQKENI. The CDR3 extends over 15 amino acids. The germline V and J ends were trimmed by 6 bases and 3 bases, with 15 bases remaining between them. CDR3 protein: CASSPGGTFNQPQHF. The CDR3 nucleotides read TGTGCCAGCTCCCCCGGAGGGACTTTCAATCAGCCCCAGCATTTT.

The chain uses TRBV27 and TRBJ2-7; D is uncertain. The germline V gene encodes CDR1 MNHEY and CDR2 SMNVEV (reference sequence). V lost 7 bases to trimming and J lost 0 bases, with 22 bases between them. The CDR3 loop spans 17 amino acids. The CDR3 protein is CASTLLADHRGSYEQYF. CDR3 sequence (DNA): TGTGCCAGCACCCTATTGGCGGACCACCGAGGCTCCTACGAGCAGTACTTC.

The chain recombines TRBV7-2 with TRBJ1-2, with D perhaps TRBD1 (6 bases). CDR3 length: 16 residues. Germline V gene sequence: CDR1 SGHTA, CDR2 FQGNSA. The ends were cut back, 7 bases at V and 8 bases at J, with 26 bases in the middle. The CDR3 DNA follows: TGTGCCAGCACCCTCGGCTCAGGGGCCGTGATTTGGGGCTACACCTTC. This sequence encodes CASTLGSGAVIWGYTF.

This clone came up many times. The V gene is TRBV18, the J gene TRBJ1-1; D may be TRBD1 (5 bases). From germline, CDR1 is KGHSH and CDR2 LQKENI. V gave up 5 bases and J gave up 3 bases, with 16 bases separating them. This CDR3 has 15 residues. CDR3 sequence: CASSMGGGVDTEAFF. The CDR3 region has the DNA TGTGCCAGCTCAATGGGGGGGGGAGTAGACACTGAAGCTTTCTTT.

Turning to this clone: A much larger clone is a single base away; this may be a read error. The sample carries other DNA sequences with the same CDR3. J is TRBJ2-7 and V is TRBV9; unclear D gene. Trimming took 1 base from V and 0 from J, leaving 8 bases between them. The CDR3 runs 14 residues. The germline CDR1 and CDR2 sequences are SGDLS and YYNGEE. CDR3 sequence reads: CASSVSTASYEQYF. CDR3 coding DNA: TGTGCCAGCAGCGTATCAACAGCCTCCTACGAGCAGTACTTC.

A remark on this clone: The germline gene is not matched at one end of the junction; a read error may be the cause. The chain is built from TRBV2 and TRBJ2-4; 7 bases agree with TRBD2. Germline values: CDR1 SNHLY, CDR2 FYNNEI. This CDR3 spans 12 amino acids. The DNA for the CDR3 is TGTGCCAGCAGTGCACTCCCGGGGGAGGGTGCCTTC. Amino acid sequence: CASSALPGEGAF.

The chain recombines TRBV5-1 with TRBJ1-3; D remains unclear. CDR3 length: 15 residues. Germline CDR1 and CDR2: SGHRS and YFSETQ. Trimming left V 0 bases short and J 4 bases short, with 11 bases between. CDR3 residues: CASSLGGPLGNTIYF. The CDR3 DNA reads as TGCGCCAGCAGCTTGGGAGGCCCACTAGGAAACACCATATATTTT.